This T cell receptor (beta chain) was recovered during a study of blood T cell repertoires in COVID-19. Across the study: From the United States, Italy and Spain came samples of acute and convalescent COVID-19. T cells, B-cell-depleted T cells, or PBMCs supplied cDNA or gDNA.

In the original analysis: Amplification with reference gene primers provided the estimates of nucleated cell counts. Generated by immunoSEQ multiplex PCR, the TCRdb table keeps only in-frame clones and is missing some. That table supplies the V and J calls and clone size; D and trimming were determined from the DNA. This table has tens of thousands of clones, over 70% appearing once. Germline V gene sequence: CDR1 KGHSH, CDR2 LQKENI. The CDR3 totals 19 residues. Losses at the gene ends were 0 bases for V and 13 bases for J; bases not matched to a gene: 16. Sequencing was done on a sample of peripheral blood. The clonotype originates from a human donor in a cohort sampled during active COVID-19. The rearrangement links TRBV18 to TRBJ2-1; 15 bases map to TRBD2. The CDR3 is CASSPPGLAGGTVQTIQFF. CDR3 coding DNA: TGTGCCAGCTCACCACCGGGACTAGCGGGAGGTACGGTGCAGACTATCCAGTTCTTC.